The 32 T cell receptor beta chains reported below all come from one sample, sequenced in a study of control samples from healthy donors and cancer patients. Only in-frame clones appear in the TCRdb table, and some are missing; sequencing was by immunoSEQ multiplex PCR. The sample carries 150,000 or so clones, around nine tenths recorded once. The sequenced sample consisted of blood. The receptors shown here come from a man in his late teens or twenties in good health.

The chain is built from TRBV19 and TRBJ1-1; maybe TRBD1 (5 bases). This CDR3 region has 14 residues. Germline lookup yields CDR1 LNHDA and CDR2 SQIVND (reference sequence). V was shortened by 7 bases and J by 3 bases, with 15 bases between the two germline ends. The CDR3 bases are TGTGCCAGTACCCCTACAGGTATTTACACTGAAGCTTTCTTT. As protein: CASTPTGIYTEAFF.

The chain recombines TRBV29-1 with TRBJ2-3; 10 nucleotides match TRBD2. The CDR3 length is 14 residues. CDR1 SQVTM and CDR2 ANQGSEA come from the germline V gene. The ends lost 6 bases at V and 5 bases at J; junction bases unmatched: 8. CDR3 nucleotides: TGCAGCGTGGTCCTAGCGGGGGTCAAAGATACGCAGTATTTT. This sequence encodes CSVVLAGVKDTQYF.

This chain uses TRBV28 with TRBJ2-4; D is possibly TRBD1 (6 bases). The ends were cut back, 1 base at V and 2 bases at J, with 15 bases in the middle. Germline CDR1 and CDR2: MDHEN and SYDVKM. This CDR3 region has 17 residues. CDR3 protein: CASSLSVQGWTKNIQYF. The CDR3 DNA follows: TGTGCCAGCAGTTTATCCGTACAGGGTTGGACCAAAAACATTCAGTACTTC.

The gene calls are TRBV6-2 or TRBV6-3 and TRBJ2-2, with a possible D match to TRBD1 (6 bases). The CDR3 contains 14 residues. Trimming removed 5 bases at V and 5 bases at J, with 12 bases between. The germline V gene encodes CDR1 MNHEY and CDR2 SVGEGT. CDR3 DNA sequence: TGTGCCAGCAGTCCCCAGCAGGGGACCGGGGAGCTGTTTTTT. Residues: CASSPQQGTGELFF.

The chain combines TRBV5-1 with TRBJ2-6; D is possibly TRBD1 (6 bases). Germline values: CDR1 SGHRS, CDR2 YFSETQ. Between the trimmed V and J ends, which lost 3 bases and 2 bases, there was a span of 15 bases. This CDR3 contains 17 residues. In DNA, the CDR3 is TGCGCCAGCAGCTCACCAAGGACAGCTGCTGGGGCCAACGTCCTGACTTTC. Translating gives CASSSPRTAAGANVLTF.

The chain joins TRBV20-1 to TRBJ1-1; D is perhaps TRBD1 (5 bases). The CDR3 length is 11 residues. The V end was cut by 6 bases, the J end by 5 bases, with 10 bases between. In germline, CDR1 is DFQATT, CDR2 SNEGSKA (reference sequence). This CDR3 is CSAARVTEAFF. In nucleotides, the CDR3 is TGCAGTGCAGCCAGGGTTACTGAAGCTTTCTTT.

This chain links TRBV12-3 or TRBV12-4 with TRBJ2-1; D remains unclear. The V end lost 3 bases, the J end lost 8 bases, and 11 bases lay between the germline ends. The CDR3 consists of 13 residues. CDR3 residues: CASSFIPVDEQFF. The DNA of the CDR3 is TGTGCCAGCAGTTTCATTCCCGTCGATGAGCAGTTCTTC.

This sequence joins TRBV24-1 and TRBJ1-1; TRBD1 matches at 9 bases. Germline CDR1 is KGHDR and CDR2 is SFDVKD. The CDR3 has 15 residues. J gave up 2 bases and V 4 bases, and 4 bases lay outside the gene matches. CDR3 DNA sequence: TGTGCCACCAGTGACCCGGGACAGGGAAACACTGAAGCTTTCTTT. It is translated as CATSDPGQGNTEAFF.

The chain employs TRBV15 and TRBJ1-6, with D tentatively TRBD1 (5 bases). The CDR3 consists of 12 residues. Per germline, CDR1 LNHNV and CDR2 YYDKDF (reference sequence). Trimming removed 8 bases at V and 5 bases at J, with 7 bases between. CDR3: CATSRDNSPLHF. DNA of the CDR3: TGTGCCACCTCCAGGGATAATTCACCCCTCCACTTT.

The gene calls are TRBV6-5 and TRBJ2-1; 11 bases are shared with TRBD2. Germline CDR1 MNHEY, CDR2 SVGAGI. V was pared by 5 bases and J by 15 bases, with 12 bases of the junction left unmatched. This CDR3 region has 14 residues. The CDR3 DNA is TGTGCCAGCAGTCCCCGGAGTAGCGGGGGGGCTCTGTTCTTC. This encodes CASSPRSSGGALFF.

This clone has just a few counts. As DNA, the CDR3 is TGTGCCAGCAGGGGACAGTTCAACAATGAGCAGTTCTTC. It codes for CASRGQFNNEQFF. This chain joins TRBV6-5 and TRBJ2-1; 7 bases are shared with TRBD1. The J segment lost 5 bases and the V segment lost 6 bases, leaving 4 bases of the junction unmatched. This CDR3 has 13 residues. Germline V gene sequence: CDR1 MNHEY, CDR2 SVGAGI.

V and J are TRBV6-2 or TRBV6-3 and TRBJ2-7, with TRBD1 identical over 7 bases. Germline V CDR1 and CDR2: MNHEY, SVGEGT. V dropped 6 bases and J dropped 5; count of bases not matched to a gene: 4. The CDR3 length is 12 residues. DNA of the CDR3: TGTGCCAGCAGCCGACAGGGAAACGAGCAGTACTTC. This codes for CASSRQGNEQYF.

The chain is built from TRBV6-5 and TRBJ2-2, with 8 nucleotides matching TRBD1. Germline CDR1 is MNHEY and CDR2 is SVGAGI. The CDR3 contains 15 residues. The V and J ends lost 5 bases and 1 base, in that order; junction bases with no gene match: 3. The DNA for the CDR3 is TGTGCCAGCAGTACACAGGGGGTGAACACCGGGGAGCTGTTTTTT. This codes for CASSTQGVNTGELFF.

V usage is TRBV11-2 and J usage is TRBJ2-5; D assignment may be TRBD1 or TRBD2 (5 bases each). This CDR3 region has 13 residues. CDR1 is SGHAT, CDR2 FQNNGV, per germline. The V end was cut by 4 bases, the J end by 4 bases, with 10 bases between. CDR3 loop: CASSSYGAETQYF. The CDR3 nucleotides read TGTGCCAGCAGCTCGTACGGGGCAGAGACCCAGTACTTC.

The CDR3 DNA reads as TGTGCCAGTAGTATAGTAGAGGGGAAGGCTCAGCCCCAGCATTTT. Its protein is CASSIVEGKAQPQHF. The chain has TRBV19 and TRBJ1-5; a possible D gene is TRBD1 (5 bases). The CDR3 spans 15 residues. V lost 1 base, J lost 6 bases, and 13 bases lay in between. Per the germline V gene, CDR1 is LNHDA and CDR2 is SQIVND (reference sequence).

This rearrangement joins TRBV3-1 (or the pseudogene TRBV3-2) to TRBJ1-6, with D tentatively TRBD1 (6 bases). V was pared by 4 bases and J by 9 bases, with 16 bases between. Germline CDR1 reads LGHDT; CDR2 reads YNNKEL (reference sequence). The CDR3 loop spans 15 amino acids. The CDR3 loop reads CASSRLDSGGSPLHF. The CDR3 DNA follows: TGTGCCAGCAGCCGACTGGACAGTGGGGGTTCACCCCTCCACTTT.

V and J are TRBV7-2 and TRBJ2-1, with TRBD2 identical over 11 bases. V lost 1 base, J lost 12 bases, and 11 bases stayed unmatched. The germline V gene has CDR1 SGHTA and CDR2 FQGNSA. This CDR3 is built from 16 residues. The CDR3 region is CASSLVRLAGPAGQFF. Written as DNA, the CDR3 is TGTGCCAGCAGCTTAGTCAGACTAGCGGGGCCGGCCGGGCAGTTCTTC.

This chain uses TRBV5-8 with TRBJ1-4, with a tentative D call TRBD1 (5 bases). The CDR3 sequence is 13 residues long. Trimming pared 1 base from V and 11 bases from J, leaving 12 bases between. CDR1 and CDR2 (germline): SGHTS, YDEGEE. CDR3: CASSLRGGEKLFF. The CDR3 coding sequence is TGTGCCAGCAGCTTGAGGGGTGGTGAGAAACTGTTTTTT.

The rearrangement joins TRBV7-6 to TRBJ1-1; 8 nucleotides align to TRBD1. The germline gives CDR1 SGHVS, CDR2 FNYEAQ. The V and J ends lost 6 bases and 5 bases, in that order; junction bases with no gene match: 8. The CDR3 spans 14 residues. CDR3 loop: CASSQQRQGTEAFF. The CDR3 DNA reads TGTGCCAGCAGTCAACAACGACAGGGGACTGAAGCTTTCTTT.

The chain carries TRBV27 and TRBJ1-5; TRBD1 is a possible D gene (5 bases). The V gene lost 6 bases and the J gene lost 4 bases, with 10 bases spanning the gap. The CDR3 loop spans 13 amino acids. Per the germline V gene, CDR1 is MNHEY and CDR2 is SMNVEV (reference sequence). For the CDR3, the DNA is TGTGCCAGCAGCTGGGGGAATAATCAGCCCCAGCATTTT. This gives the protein CASSWGNNQPQHF.

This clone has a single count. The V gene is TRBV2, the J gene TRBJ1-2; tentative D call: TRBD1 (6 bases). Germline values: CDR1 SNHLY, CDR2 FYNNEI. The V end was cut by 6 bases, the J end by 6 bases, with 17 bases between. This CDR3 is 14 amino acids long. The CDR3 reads CASRVNREADGYTF. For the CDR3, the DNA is TGTGCCAGCAGGGTAAACAGGGAGGCGGATGGCTACACCTTC.

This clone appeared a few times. CDR3 amino acids: CASSSPTSGTGELFF. DNA for the CDR3: TGTGCCAGCAGCTCCCCAACTAGCGGCACCGGGGAGCTGTTTTTT. The gene calls are TRBV4-2 and TRBJ2-2; TRBD2 matches at 8 bases. CDR1 and CDR2 from the germline V gene are LGHNA and YNFKEQ. The CDR3 runs 15 residues. J was trimmed by 4 bases and V by 5 bases; bases with no gene match: 6.

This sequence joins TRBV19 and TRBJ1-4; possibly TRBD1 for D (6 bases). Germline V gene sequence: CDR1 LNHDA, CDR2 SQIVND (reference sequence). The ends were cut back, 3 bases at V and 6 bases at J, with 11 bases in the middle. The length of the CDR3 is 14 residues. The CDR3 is CASSISRGDEKLFF. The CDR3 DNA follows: TGTGCCAGTAGTATTTCCAGGGGCGATGAAAAACTGTTTTTT.

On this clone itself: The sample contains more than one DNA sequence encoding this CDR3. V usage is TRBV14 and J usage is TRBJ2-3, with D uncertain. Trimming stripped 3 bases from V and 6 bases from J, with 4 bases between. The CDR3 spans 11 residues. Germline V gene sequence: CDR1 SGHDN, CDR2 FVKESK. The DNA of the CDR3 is TGTGCCAGCAGCCAGGCGGATACGCAGTATTTT. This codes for CASSQADTQYF.

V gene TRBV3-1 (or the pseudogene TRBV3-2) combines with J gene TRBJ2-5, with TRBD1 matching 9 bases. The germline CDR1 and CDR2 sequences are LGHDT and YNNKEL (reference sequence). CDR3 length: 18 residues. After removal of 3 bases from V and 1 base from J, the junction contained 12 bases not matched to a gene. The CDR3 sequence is CASSQTGTGRRGQETQYF. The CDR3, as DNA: TGTGCCAGCAGCCAGACCGGGACAGGGAGAAGGGGCCAAGAGACCCAGTACTTC.

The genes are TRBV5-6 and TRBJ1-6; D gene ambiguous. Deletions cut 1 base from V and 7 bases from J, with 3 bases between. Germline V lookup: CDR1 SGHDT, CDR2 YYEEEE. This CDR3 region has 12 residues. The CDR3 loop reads CASSLNNSPLHF. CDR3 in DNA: TGTGCCAGCAGCTTGAACAATTCACCCCTCCACTTT.

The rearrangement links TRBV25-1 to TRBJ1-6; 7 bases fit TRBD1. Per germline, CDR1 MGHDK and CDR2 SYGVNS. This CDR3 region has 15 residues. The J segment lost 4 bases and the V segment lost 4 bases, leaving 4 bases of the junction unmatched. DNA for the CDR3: TGTGCCAGCAGTGTCCCGGGACAGTATAATTCACCCCTCCACTTT. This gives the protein CASSVPGQYNSPLHF. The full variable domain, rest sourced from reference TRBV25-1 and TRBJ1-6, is EADIYQTPRYLVIGTGKKITLECSQTMGHDKMYWYQQDPGMELHLIHYSYGVNSTEKGDLSSESTVSRIRTEHFPLTLESARPSHTSQYLCASSVPGQYNSPLHFGNGTRLTVT.

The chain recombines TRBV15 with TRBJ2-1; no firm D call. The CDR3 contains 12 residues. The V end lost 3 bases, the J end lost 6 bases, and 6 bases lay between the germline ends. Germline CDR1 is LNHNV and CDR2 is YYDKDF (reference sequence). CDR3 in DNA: TGTGCCACCAGCAGGGCAATCAATGAGCAGTTCTTC. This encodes CATSRAINEQFF.

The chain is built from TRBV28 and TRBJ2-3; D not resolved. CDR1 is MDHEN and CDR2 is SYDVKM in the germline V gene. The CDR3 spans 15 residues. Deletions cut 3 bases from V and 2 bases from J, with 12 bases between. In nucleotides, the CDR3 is TGTGCCAGCAGTTTCGGGTCCACGCACACAGATACGCAGTATTTT. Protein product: CASSFGSTHTDTQYF.

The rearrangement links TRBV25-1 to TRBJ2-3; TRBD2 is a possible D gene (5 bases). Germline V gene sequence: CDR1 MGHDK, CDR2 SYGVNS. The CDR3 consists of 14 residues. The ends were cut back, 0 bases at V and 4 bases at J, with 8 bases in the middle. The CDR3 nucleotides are TGTGCCAGCAGTGAATATCTAGCAGCAGATACGCAGTATTTT. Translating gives CASSEYLAADTQYF.

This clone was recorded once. The CDR3 is CASSAVSLRLFF. The CDR3 DNA reads TGTGCCAGCAGTGCAGTCAGTCTGAGGCTGTTTTTT. The chain couples TRBV2 to TRBJ1-4; D gene ambiguous. CDR1 and CDR2 from the germline V gene are SNHLY and FYNNEI. The CDR3 is 12 amino acids. Trimming removed 4 bases at V and 14 bases at J, with 14 bases between. The full variable domain, with the rest looked up from reference TRBV2 and TRBJ1-4, is EPEVTQTPSHQVTQMGQEVILRCVPISNHLYFYWYRQILGQKVEFLVSFYNNEISEKSEIFDDQFSVERPDGSNFTLKIRSTKLEDSAMYFCASSAVSLRLFFGSGTQLSVL.

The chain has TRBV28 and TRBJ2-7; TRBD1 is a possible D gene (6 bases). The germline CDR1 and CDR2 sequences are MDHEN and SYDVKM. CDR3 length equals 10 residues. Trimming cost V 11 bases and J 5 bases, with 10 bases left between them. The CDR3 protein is CAAGAHEQYF. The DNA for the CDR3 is TGTGCCGCAGGGGCCCACGAGCAGTACTTC.